This TCR beta chain came from a study of T cells after yellow fever vaccination. Comments on this clonotype: The antigen is undetermined.

Overall study findings and caveats: CD4 and CD8 compartments shared a small share of clonotypes. Booster sampling recovered most clones from primary vaccination (96% CD4, approximately 90% CD8).

V lost 8 bases and J 0 bases, leaving 8 bases between the germline ends. CDR3 length: 13 residues. Germline V gives CDR1 SNHLY, CDR2 FYNNEI. TCRdb itself ran the 5' RACE reads through MiXCR, one entry per CDR3 protein. In the table there are some 390,000 distinct CDR3 sequences, 15% to 20% of which are singletons. This receptor was obtained from a man younger than 35 who received the YFV17D yellow fever vaccine. This sample comprised PBMCs, obtained before the yellow fever booster vaccination. The V and J genes are TRBV2 and TRBJ2-4; D remains unclear. CDR3 amino acids: CASPRVAKNIQYF. The CDR3 DNA follows: TGTGCCAGCCCTAGAGTAGCCAAAAACATTCAGTACTTC.